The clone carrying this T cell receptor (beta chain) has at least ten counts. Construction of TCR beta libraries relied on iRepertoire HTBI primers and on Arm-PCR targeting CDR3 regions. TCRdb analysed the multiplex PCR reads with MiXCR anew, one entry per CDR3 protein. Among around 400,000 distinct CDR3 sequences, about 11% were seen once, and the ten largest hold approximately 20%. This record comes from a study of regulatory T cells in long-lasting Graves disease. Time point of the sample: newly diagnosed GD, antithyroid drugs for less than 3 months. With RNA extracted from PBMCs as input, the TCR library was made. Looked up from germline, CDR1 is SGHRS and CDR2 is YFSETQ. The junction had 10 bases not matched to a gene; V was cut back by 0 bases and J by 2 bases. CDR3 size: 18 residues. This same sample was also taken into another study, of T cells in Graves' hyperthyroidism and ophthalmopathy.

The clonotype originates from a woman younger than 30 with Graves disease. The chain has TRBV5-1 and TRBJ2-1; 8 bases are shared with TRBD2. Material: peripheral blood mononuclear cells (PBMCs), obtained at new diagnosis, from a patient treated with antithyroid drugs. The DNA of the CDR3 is TGCGCCAGCAGCTTGGTGGGGTCGGGGGGGATCGCCTACAATGAGCAGTTCTTC. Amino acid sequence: CASSLVGSGGIAYNEQFF.